The entry below gives a single T cell receptor beta chain sequence along with its context. The antigen is unknown. V was cut by 6 bases and J by 5 bases, with 14 bases left in between. The CDR3 is 14 residues long. The data were taken from a study of post-analysis software for immune sequencing data. Study as a whole: Recorded subtypes: relapsing-remitting, secondary progressive, progressive-relapsing; some patients unannotated. General study points: Among roughly five TRBV segments more frequent in patients than controls were TRBV5-6, TRBV5-1 and TRBV20-1.

Unique molecular identifiers were present in the TCR beta cDNA libraries. T cells, roughly 1 to 10 million of them, yielded roughly 0.5 million cDNA molecules. Each CDR3 protein gets one entry after TCRdb re-called the PCR reads with MiXCR. There are hundreds of thousands of distinct CDR3 sequences in the sample; roughly three fifths occur only once, and approximately 10% lies in the top ten. V usage is TRBV12-3 or TRBV12-4 and J usage is TRBJ2-1; TRBD2 might be the D (6 bases). This clonotype originated in a girl aged 2-10 years with multiple sclerosis. Sequenced: blood. CDR3 sequence (DNA): TGTGCCAGCAGCTCGGGAGTAGCTCACAATGAGCAGTTCTTC. This gives the protein CASSSGVAHNEQFF.